The 3 T cell receptor beta chains listed next were all sequenced from one sample in a study of metastatic and nonmetastatic thyroid tumors. Treatment of any kind had been given to no patient before thyroid surgery. TCRdb re-processed the PCR reads through MiXCR. The sample records about 20,000 clones, about 10% being singletons. The specimen sequenced was blood. All receptors derive from a female donor with papillary thyroid cancer or a benign thyroid nodule (not recorded which). Some clones in this sample may be carry-over from other donors' samples.

This clone was seen at least ten times. CDR3: CASRQGGNTIYF. CDR3 nucleotide sequence: TGTGCCAGCAGACAGGGTGGAAACACCATATATTTT. The rearrangement joins TRBV28 to TRBJ1-3; D is perhaps TRBD1 (6 bases). V was trimmed by 6 bases and J by 3 bases, leaving 6 bases between them. Per germline, CDR1 MDHEN and CDR2 SYDVKM. This CDR3 is 12 amino acids long.

This clone was seen many times. The V call is TRBV10-1, the J call TRBJ2-3, with D uncertain. The CDR3 is 14 residues long. The V gene lost 0 bases and the J gene lost 0 bases, with 4 bases spanning the gap. The germline CDR1 and CDR2 sequences are WNHNN and SYGVQD (reference sequence). The CDR3: CASSESGSTDTQYF. The CDR3, as DNA: TGCGCCAGCAGTGAGTCGGGCAGCACAGATACGCAGTATTTT.

This clone is medium-sized within its sample. V and J are TRBV6-1 and TRBJ2-7; possibly TRBD2 for D (5 bases). Trimming left V 3 bases short and J 2 bases short, with 17 bases between. Germline V gene data show CDR1 as MNHNS and CDR2 as SASEGT. The CDR3 contains 16 residues. CDR3 sequence reads: CASSDADSKLTYEQYF. The CDR3 DNA reads as TGTGCCAGCAGTGATGCGGACTCCAAATTGACCTACGAGCAGTACTTC.